This is a list of T cell receptor beta chains from one sample in a study of T cells in Graves' hyperthyroidism and ophthalmopathy. TCRdb analysed the multiplex PCR reads with MiXCR anew, one entry per CDR3 protein. Of 300,000 to 400,000 distinct CDR3 sequences listed, approximately 14% were seen once; the top ten hold about 20%. Sequences were obtained from blood. The receptors were sampled from a woman under 40 with Graves' ophthalmopathy. Both conserved end residues are part of each CDR3. The order of the fields is V gene, D gene, J gene, CDR3 length, clone size, CDR3 DNA, CDR3 protein. D genes are given only for firm matches. Only part of the rows carry a size: once, few, many, or a class if the clone is expanded.

>TRBV18|TRBD2|TRBJ2-3|17|many
TGTGCCAGCTCACCGGGACTAGCGTTCGTGAGCACAGATACGCAGTATTTT
CASSPGLAFVSTDTQYF
>TRBV24-1|NA|TRBJ2-5|16|many
TGTGCCACCAGTGATCCACAAGGTGGGACTTGGGAGACCCAGTACTTC
CATSDPQGGTWETQYF
>TRBV7-2|NA|TRBJ2-3|12|NA
TGTGCCAGCAGCTTATGGTCGGATACGCAGTATTTT
CASSLWSDTQYF
>TRBV28|NA|TRBJ2-5|15|NA
TGTGCCAGCACAACCGATTGGACTGGACAAGAGACCCAGTACTTC
CASTTDWTGQETQYF
>TRBV20-1|NA|TRBJ1-6|13|NA
TGCAGCCCTTGGGTACTAAATCATTCACCCCTCCACTTT
CSPWVLNHSPLHF
>TRBV20-1|NA|TRBJ2-3|14|NA
TGCAGTGCCCCCAGCGCGGGCACGGGAGATACGCAGTATTTT
CSAPSAGTGDTQYF
>TRBV12-3/TRBV12-4|NA|TRBJ2-7|14|NA
TGTGCCAGCAGTTTAGGTAGCGCCAGCGACGAGCAGTACTTC
CASSLGSASDEQYF
>TRBV19|NA|TRBJ1-1|14|NA
TGTGCCAGTAGTATGGGCAGATTAAACACTGAAGCTTTCTTT
CASSMGRLNTEAFF
>TRBV15|NA|TRBJ2-1|15|many
TGTGCCACCAGCATTGGGACACGCTCCTACAATGAGCAGTTCTTC
CATSIGTRSYNEQFF
>TRBV27|NA|TRBJ1-5|15|many
TGTGCCAGCAGTCCCAGGGGCAGGGGAGGACAGCCCCAGCATTTT
CASSPRGRGGQPQHF
>TRBV2|TRBD2|TRBJ2-5|15|many
TGTGCCAGTAGCGGGGTTTTATCCTCCCAAGAGACCCAGTACTTC
CASSGVLSSQETQYF
>TRBV2|NA|TRBJ2-7|14|many
TGTGCCAGCAGACGTACTAGGACAGTTCACGAGCAGTACTTC
CASRRTRTVHEQYF
>TRBV28|TRBD1|TRBJ1-5|15|many
TGTGCCAGCAGTTATGACAGGGGGCACAATCAGCCCCAGCATTTT
CASSYDRGHNQPQHF
>TRBV9|NA|TRBJ2-5|13|many
TGTGCCAGCAGCGCAACAGCCCAAGAGACCCAGTACTTC
CASSATAQETQYF
>TRBV28|NA|TRBJ1-4|14|many
TGTGCCAGCAGCCTGAGGGTATTTAATGAAAAACTGTTTTTT
CASSLRVFNEKLFF
>TRBV7-6|NA|TRBJ2-7|15|few
TGTGCCAGCAGGCCAGAGGCCGGGTCCAACTACGAGCAGTACTTC
CASRPEAGSNYEQYF
>TRBV24-1|TRBD2|TRBJ2-5|16|NA
TGTGCCACCAGTGATTCCCTAGCGGGGGCCCAAGAGACCCAGTACTTC
CATSDSLAGAQETQYF
>TRBV9|NA|TRBJ2-1|13|few
TGTGCCAGCAGCGTGGTCCCAGTTGCTGAGCAGTTCTTC
CASSVVPVAEQFF
>TRBV20-1|NA|TRBJ1-5|14|few
TGCAGTGCTAGAGATTCAGCCGGGAATCAGCCCCAGCATTTT
CSARDSAGNQPQHF
>TRBV4-1|TRBD2|TRBJ2-1|16|many
TGCGCCAGCAGCCAAGAGGAGACTAGCGGTTACAATGAGCAGTTCTTC
CASSQEETSGYNEQFF
>TRBV20-1|NA|TRBJ2-5|13|NA
TGCAGTGCTAGAGAGGAAGGGGAGGAGACCCAGTACTTC
CSAREEGEETQYF
>TRBV20-1|NA|TRBJ2-1|15|many
TGCAGTGCTAGGAATCCTGGGACTGGGTACAATGAGCAGTTCTTC
CSARNPGTGYNEQFF
>TRBV12-3/TRBV12-4|NA|TRBJ1-1|17|many
TGTGCCAGCAGACGTCTGGTATCGAACAGTATGGTCACTGAAGCTTTCTTT
CASRRLVSNSMVTEAFF
>TRBV7-9|TRBD2|TRBJ2-2|15|NA
TGTGCCAGCAGCCATCCGGGACTAGCGACCGGGGAGCTGTTTTTT
CASSHPGLATGELFF
>TRBV7-9|NA|TRBJ2-7|12|NA
TGTGCCAGCAGCTCCCTTTCGGGGGAGCAGTACTTC
CASSSLSGEQYF
>TRBV5-8|NA|TRBJ2-3|18|few
TGTGCCAGCAGCGGGGGGGCCGGGCTTAATATCAACACAGATACGCAGTATTTT
CASSGGAGLNINTDTQYF
>TRBV30|NA|TRBJ1-4|15|many
TGTGCCTGGAGTGTAAAGGACAGAACGAATGAAAAACTGTTTTTT
CAWSVKDRTNEKLFF
>TRBV7-3|NA|TRBJ2-1|15|NA
TGTGCCAGCAGCTTAGTAGGGGCTAGGGGCGATGAGCAGTTCTTC
CASSLVGARGDEQFF
>TRBV12-3/TRBV12-4|NA|TRBJ2-7|15|many
TGTGCCAGCAGTTTTATGGCAAACACAGGGTACGAGCAGTACTTC
CASSFMANTGYEQYF
>TRBV6-1|NA|TRBJ1-2|16|NA
TGTGCCAGCAGCCCTATCATCGGGGGTATCTACTATGGCTACACCTTC
CASSPIIGGIYYGYTF
>TRBV28|TRBD2|TRBJ2-5|15|many
TGTGCCAGCAGTTTATGGGCGGGGGTGGTTGAGACCCAGTACTTC
CASSLWAGVVETQYF
>TRBV7-9|NA|TRBJ2-2|17|many
TGTGCCAGCAGCGCCGAAGGTTTAGCGGCGAACACCGGGGAGCTGTTTTTT
CASSAEGLAANTGELFF
>TRBV6-2/TRBV6-3|TRBD1|TRBJ2-1|12|many
TGTGCCAGCAGTCGACAGGGCGATGAGCAGTTCTTC
CASSRQGDEQFF
>TRBV6-1|NA|TRBJ2-5|13|NA
TGTGCCAGCAGCCCTGAACGTCAAGAGACCCAGTACTTC
CASSPERQETQYF
>TRBV7-8|NA|TRBJ2-3|16|NA
TGTGCCAGCAGCTTAGTGGGGGGGGGCGTCACAGATACGCAGTATTTT
CASSLVGGGVTDTQYF
>TRBV5-6|TRBD1|TRBJ1-2|15|NA
TGTGCCAGCAGTCCCTTCAGGGGGTCGGTCTATGGCTACACCTTC
CASSPFRGSVYGYTF
>TRBV6-1|TRBD2|TRBJ2-5|17|NA
TGTGCCAGCAGGCCGGGACTAGCGGGGAATCCCAAGAGCACCCAGTACTTC
CASRPGLAGNPKSTQYF
>TRBV30|NA|TRBJ2-2|12|few
TGTGCCTGGAGTCTCCAGGTCGGGGAGCTGTTTTTT
CAWSLQVGELFF
>TRBV2|NA|TRBJ1-2|15|NA
TGTGCCAGCAGTGAAGCGGAGCGGCAGTACTATGGCTACACCTTC
CASSEAERQYYGYTF
>TRBV20-1|TRBD1|TRBJ1-6|18|many
TGCAGTGCTAGAGATGGGGGACAGTTGAGCTCCTATAATTCACCCCTCCACTTT
CSARDGGQLSSYNSPLHF
>TRBV6-1|TRBD1|TRBJ1-2|13|NA
TGTGCCAGCAGTTGGGGACAGGCCGATGGCTACACCTTC
CASSWGQADGYTF
>TRBV6-5|TRBD2|TRBJ2-1|20|few
TGTGCCAGCAGTTACTCGGCGACTAGCGGGGGGGGATTACCCTACAATGAGCAGTTCTTC
CASSYSATSGGGLPYNEQFF
>TRBV12-5|NA|TRBJ2-6|13|NA
TGTGCTAGTTCCGCCGATCATCACAACGTCCTGACTTTC
CASSADHHNVLTF
>TRBV7-9|TRBD2|TRBJ2-1|15|many
TGTGCCAGCAGCTTAGTTGTCCTAGCGGACAATGAGCAGTTCTTC
CASSLVVLADNEQFF
>TRBV6-1|NA|TRBJ2-1|13|NA
TGTGCCAGTTTGCTAGCGCCCGACAATGAGCAGTTCTTC
CASLLAPDNEQFF
>TRBV2|NA|TRBJ2-5|13|many
TGTGCCAGCGCCCGGGACTACCAAGAGACCCAGTACTTC
CASARDYQETQYF
>TRBV6-1|TRBD1|TRBJ2-1|14|many
TGTGCCAGCAGCCGGGACAGGGGGCTGGGGGAGCAGTTCTTC
CASSRDRGLGEQFF
>TRBV14|TRBD1|TRBJ2-7|17|few
TGTGCCAGCAGCCAGAAGAATCCGGGACAGGGGCTATGGGAGCAGTACTTC
CASSQKNPGQGLWEQYF
>TRBV27|NA|TRBJ1-5|16|many
TGTGCCAGCAGTTTAAGGGGTTCAGGAACCAATCAGCCCCAGCATTTT
CASSLRGSGTNQPQHF
>TRBV7-7|NA|TRBJ1-6|18|NA
TGTGCTAGCAGCTTAACGGGGTTGATTTTCTCCTATAATTCACCCCTCCACTTT
CASSLTGLIFSYNSPLHF
>TRBV2|TRBD1|TRBJ2-3|15|many
TGTGCCAGCAGTGATCGGGACAGGGTAACAGATACGCAGTATTTT
CASSDRDRVTDTQYF
>TRBV5-1|TRBD1|TRBJ1-6|16|many
TGCGCCAGCAGCTCGAGGGACAGGGGGGATAATTCACCCCTCCACTTT
CASSSRDRGDNSPLHF
>TRBV6-4|NA|TRBJ1-5|13|NA
TGTGCCAGCAGTGTTAGGGTTGATCAGCCCCAGCATTTT
CASSVRVDQPQHF
>TRBV2|NA|TRBJ2-3|14|many
TGTGCCAGCAATGTGGGGACCGCCACGAATACGCAGTATTTT
CASNVGTATNTQYF
>TRBV30|NA|TRBJ1-5|14|many
TGTGCCTGGAGTGTAGGGTATAGCAATCAGCCCCAGCATTTT
CAWSVGYSNQPQHF
>TRBV2|TRBD2|TRBJ2-1|13|many
TGTGCCAGCACTGTAGCGGGGGGGTCTGAGCAGTTCTTC
CASTVAGGSEQFF
>TRBV11-2|NA|TRBJ1-5|15|few
TGTGCCAGCAGCTTAGTAGCAGGGAGCAATCAGCCCCAGCATTTT
CASSLVAGSNQPQHF